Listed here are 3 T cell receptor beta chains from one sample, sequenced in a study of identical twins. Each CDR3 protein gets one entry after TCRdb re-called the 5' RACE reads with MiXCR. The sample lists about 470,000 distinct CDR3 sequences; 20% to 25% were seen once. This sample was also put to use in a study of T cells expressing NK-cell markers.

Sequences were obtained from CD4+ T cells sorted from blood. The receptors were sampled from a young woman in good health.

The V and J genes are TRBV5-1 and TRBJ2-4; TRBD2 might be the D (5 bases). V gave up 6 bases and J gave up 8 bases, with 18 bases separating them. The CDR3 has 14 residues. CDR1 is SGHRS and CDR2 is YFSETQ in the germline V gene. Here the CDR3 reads CASKSGPGLDIQYF. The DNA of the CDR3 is TGCGCCAGCAAGTCTGGGCCGGGATTGGACATTCAGTACTTC.

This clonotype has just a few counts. CDR3 sequence: CSGVGVPVAGGRETQYF. The CDR3 region has the DNA TGCAGCGGTGTCGGGGTTCCTGTGGCGGGAGGTCGGGAGACCCAGTACTTC. This chain joins TRBV29-1 and TRBJ2-5; 8 bases align to TRBD2. From germline, CDR1 is SQVTM and CDR2 ANQGSEA. The CDR3 spans 17 residues. V dropped 7 bases and J dropped 5; count of bases not matched to a gene: 21.

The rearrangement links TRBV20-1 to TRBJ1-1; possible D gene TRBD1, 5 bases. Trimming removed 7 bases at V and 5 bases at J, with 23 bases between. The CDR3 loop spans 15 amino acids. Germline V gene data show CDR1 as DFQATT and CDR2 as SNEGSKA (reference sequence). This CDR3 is CSVRSGLNPGTEAFF. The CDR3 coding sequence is TGCAGTGTTCGAAGTGGGTTAAACCCAGGGACTGAAGCTTTCTTT.